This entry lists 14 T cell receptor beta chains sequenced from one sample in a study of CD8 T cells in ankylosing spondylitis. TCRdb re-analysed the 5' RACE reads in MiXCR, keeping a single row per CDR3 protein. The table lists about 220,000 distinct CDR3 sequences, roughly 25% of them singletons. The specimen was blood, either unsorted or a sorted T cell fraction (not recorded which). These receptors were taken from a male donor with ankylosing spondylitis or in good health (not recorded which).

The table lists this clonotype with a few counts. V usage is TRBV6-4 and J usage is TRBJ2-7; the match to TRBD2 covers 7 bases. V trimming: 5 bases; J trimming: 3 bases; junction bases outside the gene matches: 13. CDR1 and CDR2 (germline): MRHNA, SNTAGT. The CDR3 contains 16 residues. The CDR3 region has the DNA TGTGCCAGCAGTCAGCTCAGGCTAGCGGTGATCTACGAGCAGTACTTC. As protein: CASSQLRLAVIYEQYF.

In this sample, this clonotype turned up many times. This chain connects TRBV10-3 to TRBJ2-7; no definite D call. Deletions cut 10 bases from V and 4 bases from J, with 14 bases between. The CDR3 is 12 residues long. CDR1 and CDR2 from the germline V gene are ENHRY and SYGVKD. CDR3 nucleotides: TGTGCCACGAGTGCCTCCCGATACGAGCAGTACTTC. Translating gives CATSASRYEQYF.

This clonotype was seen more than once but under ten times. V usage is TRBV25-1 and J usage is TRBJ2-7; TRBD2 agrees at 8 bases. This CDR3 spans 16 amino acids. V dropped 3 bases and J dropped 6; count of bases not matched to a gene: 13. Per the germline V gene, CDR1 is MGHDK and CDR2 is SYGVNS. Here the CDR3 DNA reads TGTGCCAGCAGTGATTTGGCCACCCAACTAGCGGTCGAGCAGTACTTC. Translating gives CASSDLATQLAVEQYF.

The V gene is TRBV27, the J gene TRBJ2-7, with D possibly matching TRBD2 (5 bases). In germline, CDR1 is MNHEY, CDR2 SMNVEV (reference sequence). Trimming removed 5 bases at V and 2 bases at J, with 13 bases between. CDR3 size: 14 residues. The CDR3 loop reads CASSAGTATYEQYF. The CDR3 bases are TGTGCCAGCAGTGCGGGTACTGCCACCTACGAGCAGTACTTC.

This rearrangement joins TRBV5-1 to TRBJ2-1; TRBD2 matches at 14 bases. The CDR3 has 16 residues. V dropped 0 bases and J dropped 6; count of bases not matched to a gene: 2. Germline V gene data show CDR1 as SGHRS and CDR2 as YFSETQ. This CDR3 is CASSLGGLAGANEQFF. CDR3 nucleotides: TGCGCCAGCAGCTTGGGGGGACTAGCGGGAGCCAATGAGCAGTTCTTC.

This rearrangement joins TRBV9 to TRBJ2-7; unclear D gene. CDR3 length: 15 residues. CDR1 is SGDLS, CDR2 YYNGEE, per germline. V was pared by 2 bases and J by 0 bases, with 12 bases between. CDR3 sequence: CASSVTAVSSYEQYF. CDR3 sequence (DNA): TGTGCCAGCAGCGTCACGGCCGTCAGCTCCTACGAGCAGTACTTC. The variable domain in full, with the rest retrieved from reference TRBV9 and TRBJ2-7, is DSGVTQTPKHLITATGQRVTLRCSPRSGDLSVYWYQQSLDQGLQFLIQYYNGEERAKGNILERFSAQQFPDLHSELNLSSLELGDSALYFCASSVTAVSSYEQYFGPGTRLTVT.

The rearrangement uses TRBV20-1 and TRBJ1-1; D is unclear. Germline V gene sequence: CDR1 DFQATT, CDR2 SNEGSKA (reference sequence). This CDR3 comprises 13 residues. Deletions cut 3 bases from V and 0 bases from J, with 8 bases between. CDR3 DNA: TGCAGTGCTAGGGCGTCGTTGAACACTGAAGCTTTCTTT. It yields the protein CSARASLNTEAFF.

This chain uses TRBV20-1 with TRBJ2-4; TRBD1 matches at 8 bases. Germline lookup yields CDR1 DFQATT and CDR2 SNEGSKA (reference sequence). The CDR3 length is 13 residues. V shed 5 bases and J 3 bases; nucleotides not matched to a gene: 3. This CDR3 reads CSAHRGDKNIQYF. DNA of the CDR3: TGCAGTGCTCACAGGGGGGACAAAAACATTCAGTACTTC.

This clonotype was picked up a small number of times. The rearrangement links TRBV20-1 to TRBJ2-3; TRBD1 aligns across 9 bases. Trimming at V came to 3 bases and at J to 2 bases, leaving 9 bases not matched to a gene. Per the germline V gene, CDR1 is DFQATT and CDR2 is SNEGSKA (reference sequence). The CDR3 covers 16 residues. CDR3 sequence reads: CSAREMGQGNTDTQYF. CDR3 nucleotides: TGCAGTGCTAGGGAGATGGGACAGGGTAACACAGATACGCAGTATTTT.

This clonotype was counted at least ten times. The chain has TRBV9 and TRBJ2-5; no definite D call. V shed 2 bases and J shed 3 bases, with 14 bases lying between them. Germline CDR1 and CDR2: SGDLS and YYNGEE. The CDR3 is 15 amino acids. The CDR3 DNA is TGTGCCAGCAGCGTTGGCAGGCCTCCCAAAGAGACCCAGTACTTC. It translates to CASSVGRPPKETQYF.

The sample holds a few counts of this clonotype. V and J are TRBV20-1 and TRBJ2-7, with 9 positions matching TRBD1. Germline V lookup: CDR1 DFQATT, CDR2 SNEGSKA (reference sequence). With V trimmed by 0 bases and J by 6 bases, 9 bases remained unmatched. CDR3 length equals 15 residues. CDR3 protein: CSARDMDRGVGEQYF. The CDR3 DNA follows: TGCAGTGCTAGAGATATGGACAGGGGTGTTGGCGAGCAGTACTTC.

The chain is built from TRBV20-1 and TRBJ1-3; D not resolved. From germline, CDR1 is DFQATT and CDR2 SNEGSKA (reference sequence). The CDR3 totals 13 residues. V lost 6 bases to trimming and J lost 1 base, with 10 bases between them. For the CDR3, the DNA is TGCAGTGCCCCAAAGGGATCTGGAAACACCATATATTTT. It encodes CSAPKGSGNTIYF.

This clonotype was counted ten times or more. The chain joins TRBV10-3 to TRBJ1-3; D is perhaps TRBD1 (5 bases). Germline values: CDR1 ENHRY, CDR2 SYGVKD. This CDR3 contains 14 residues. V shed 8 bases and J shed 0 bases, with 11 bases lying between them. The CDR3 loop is CAIWDGLSGNTIYF. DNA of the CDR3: TGTGCCATCTGGGACGGGCTCTCTGGAAACACCATATATTTT.

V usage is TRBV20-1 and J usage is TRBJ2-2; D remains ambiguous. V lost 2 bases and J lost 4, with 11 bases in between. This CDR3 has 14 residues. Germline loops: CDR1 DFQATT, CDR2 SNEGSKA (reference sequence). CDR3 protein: CSARPPRPTGELFF. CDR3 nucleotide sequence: TGCAGTGCTAGACCCCCCCGTCCCACCGGGGAGCTGTTTTTT.